The 21 T cell receptor beta chains listed next were all sequenced from one sample in a study of Ad26.COV2.S vaccination and SARS-CoV-2 variants. Produced via immunoSEQ multiplex PCR; TCRdb's table is partial and in-frame only. The repertoire consists of over 450,000 clones, with approximately 90% occurring once and the leading ten covering around 1.6%. Treatment noted: around 19 received Ad26.COV2.S at low or high dose, single or two shots; 5 received placebo; per-sample allocation not given. Samples came from day 63 after the first vaccine or placebo injection. Specimen: peripheral blood, collected in a trial of Ad26.COV2.S vaccine versus placebo. These receptors were taken from a person aged 18-65 years who received the Ad26.COV2.S COVID-19 vaccine or a placebo.

The V and J genes are TRBV10-3 and TRBJ1-1; D perhaps matches TRBD1 (5 bases). Trimming took off 0 bases at V and 11 bases at J, with 16 bases between the two ends. CDR1 and CDR2 (germline): ENHRY, SYGVKD. This CDR3 is built from 14 residues. The CDR3 sequence is CAISESQRVRGAFF. The DNA for the CDR3 is TGTGCCATCAGTGAGTCGCAGAGGGTCCGGGGGGCTTTCTTT.

The chain employs TRBV5-5 and TRBJ2-6; D not resolved. The V and J ends lost 5 bases and 2 bases respectively, with 11 bases between them. The CDR3 runs 15 residues. The germline CDR1 and CDR2 sequences are SGHKS and YYEKEE (reference sequence). The CDR3 DNA is TGTGCCAGCAGTCAAGTCTTGACTGGGGCCAACGTCCTGACTTTC. Translated, it gives CASSQVLTGANVLTF.

This chain joins TRBV18 and TRBJ2-1; the D is unclear. Trimming removed 3 bases at V and 6 bases at J, with 3 bases between. This CDR3 is built from 11 residues. Germline V lookup: CDR1 KGHSH, CDR2 LQKENI. CDR3 sequence: CASSPANEQFF. In DNA, the CDR3 is TGTGCCAGCTCACCGGCCAATGAGCAGTTCTTC.

The chain uses TRBV13 and TRBJ2-1; TRBD2 aligns across 15 bases. Per the germline V gene, CDR1 is PRHDT and CDR2 is FYEKMQ (reference sequence). The CDR3 sequence is 19 residues long. The ends lost 5 bases at V and 0 bases at J; junction bases unmatched: 8. The DNA of the CDR3 is TGTGCCAGCAGCACGGCCGGGACTAGCGGGGGGACCTCCTACAATGAGCAGTTCTTC. Translation: CASSTAGTSGGTSYNEQFF.

The gene calls are TRBV30 and TRBJ2-3; the match to TRBD2 covers 14 bases. After removal of 5 bases from V and 3 bases from J, the junction contained 1 base not matched to a gene. In germline, CDR1 is GTSNPN, CDR2 SVGIG (reference sequence). This CDR3 has 14 amino acids. The CDR3 region is CAWGLAGGTDTQYF. The CDR3 DNA follows: TGTGCCTGGGGACTAGCGGGAGGAACAGATACGCAGTATTTT.

The CDR3 here is CASSPSNQGSDSPLHF. Written as DNA, the CDR3 is TGTGCCAGCAGCCCAAGCAACCAGGGTAGTGATTCACCCCTCCACTTT. The chain couples TRBV7-9 to TRBJ1-6; possibly TRBD1 for D (5 bases). The V gene's germline CDR1 is SEHNR and CDR2 FQNEAQ (reference sequence). V lost 5 bases, J lost 8 bases, and 19 bases lay in between. The CDR3 sequence is 16 residues long.

V and J are TRBV5-4 and TRBJ2-7; 9 positions match TRBD1. Germline V gives CDR1 SGHNT, CDR2 YYREEE (reference sequence). V shed 4 bases, J shed 3 bases, and the junction held 8 bases outside the gene matches. This CDR3 is 15 amino acids long. The CDR3 coding sequence is TGTGCCAGCAGCAGGGGACAGGGCGGTCTCTACGAGCAGTACTTC. It encodes CASSRGQGGLYEQYF.

This rearrangement joins TRBV18 to TRBJ1-2; 8 bases map to TRBD1. V dropped 3 bases and J dropped 4; count of bases not matched to a gene: 7. This CDR3 has 15 residues. The germline gives CDR1 KGHSH, CDR2 LQKENI. The CDR3 region is CASSPPGQEIYGYTF. DNA for the CDR3: TGTGCCAGCTCACCGCCGGGACAGGAGATCTATGGCTACACCTTC.

The rearrangement links TRBV6-5 to TRBJ2-5; the D call may be TRBD1 or TRBD2 (5 bases each). V was trimmed by 5 bases and J by 4 bases, leaving 14 bases between them. The CDR3 contains 14 residues. CDR1 and CDR2 from the germline V gene are MNHEY and SVGAGI. CDR3 DNA: TGTGCCAGCAGTCCGGGACCGATAATAGAGACCCAGTACTTC. Its protein product is CASSPGPIIETQYF.

This clone was seen only a few times. V usage is TRBV27 and J usage is TRBJ2-2, with D possibly being TRBD1 (6 bases). Trimming shortened V by 5 bases and J by 4 bases, and 14 bases separated the two germline ends. CDR3 size: 15 residues. Looked up from germline, CDR1 is MNHEY and CDR2 is SMNVEV (reference sequence). CDR3 bases: TGTGCCAGCAGTGGGCAGGGGCTCCTCACCGGGGAGCTGTTTTTT. Its protein is CASSGQGLLTGELFF.

The rearrangement joins TRBV7-3 to TRBJ2-1, with D perhaps matching TRBD2 (6 bases). This CDR3 comprises 14 residues. V was clipped by 1 base and J by 12 bases, with 16 bases between them. Per the germline V gene, CDR1 is SGHTA and CDR2 is FQGTGA. DNA of the CDR3: TGTGCCAGCAGCTTAAGTCCGGGGGTTGTTGGGCAGTTCTTC. Amino acids: CASSLSPGVVGQFF.

The rearrangement links TRBV6-6 to TRBJ1-3; 9 bases are a match to TRBD1. J gave up 7 bases and V 0 bases, and 7 bases lay outside the gene matches. Germline loops: CDR1 MNHNY, CDR2 SVGAGI (reference sequence). This CDR3 is built from 16 residues. The CDR3 DNA is TGTGCCAGCAGTTACTCTCCGGGACAGGGTCGGAACACCATATATTTT. It translates to CASSYSPGQGRNTIYF.

This clone was observed once. The V call is TRBV24-1, the J call TRBJ1-2, with D maybe TRBD1 (5 bases). This CDR3 is 16 amino acids long. Germline CDR1 KGHDR, CDR2 SFDVKD. V lost 2 bases, J lost 8 bases, and 20 bases lay in between. The CDR3 sequence: CATSDSSRGGRVGYTF. The DNA of the CDR3 is TGTGCCACCAGTGATTCTTCGCGGGGGGGTCGGGTCGGCTACACCTTC.

A note on this clone: Because it lacks the conserved phenylalanine or tryptophan at the end, this CDR3 is likely a read error. Because the CDR3's place on the DNA is in doubt, the DNA is left out and the CDR3 is given as listed by TCRdb. The chain couples TRBV6-5 to TRBJ2-7; the table's TRBD1 call for D was not verified on the DNA. Germline lookup yields CDR1 MNHEY and CDR2 SVGAGI. The CDR3 is 12 amino acids long, termini counted. CDR3 sequence: CARWDRGLPLVA.

This chain joins TRBV5-1 and TRBJ2-1; D is unresolved. V shed 4 bases and J shed 1 base, with 9 bases lying between them. Germline assignment: CDR1 SGHRS and CDR2 YFSETQ. The CDR3 consists of 14 residues. DNA of the CDR3: TGCGCCAGCAGCCCCCAGACATCCTACAATGAGCAGTTCTTC. Amino acid sequence: CASSPQTSYNEQFF.

The rearrangement joins TRBV6-5 to TRBJ2-1; 9 nucleotides match TRBD2. The V gene end was trimmed by 1 base and the J gene end by 7 bases; junction bases not matched to a gene: 8. Germline V CDR1 and CDR2: MNHEY, SVGAGI. There are 16 residues in the CDR3. The CDR3 region is CASSYWAGGGRNEQFF. Written as DNA, the CDR3 is TGTGCCAGCAGTTACTGGGCGGGAGGGGGGCGGAATGAGCAGTTCTTC.

The chain joins TRBV14 to TRBJ1-1; perhaps TRBD1 as D (5 bases). Looked up from germline, CDR1 is SGHDN and CDR2 is FVKESK. Trimming left V 4 bases short and J 6 bases short, with 12 bases between. CDR3 length equals 13 residues. CDR3 in amino acids: CASSPHGGAEAFF. As DNA, the CDR3 is TGTGCCAGCAGCCCCCATGGAGGGGCTGAAGCTTTCTTT.

CDR3 in DNA: TGCGCCAGCAGCTCGGGCGGGCAGAAGAGAAACATTCAGTACTTC. Protein product: CASSSGGQKRNIQYF. The chain couples TRBV5-1 to TRBJ2-4, with D possibly being TRBD2 (5 bases). The germline V gene has CDR1 SGHRS and CDR2 YFSETQ. The CDR3 extends over 15 amino acids. Trimming took 3 bases from V and 6 from J, leaving 16 bases between them.

V is TRBV7-9 and J is TRBJ1-1; possible D gene TRBD1, 6 bases. CDR3 length equals 13 residues. The ends were cut back, 5 bases at V and 4 bases at J, with 11 bases in the middle. In germline, CDR1 is SEHNR, CDR2 FQNEAQ (reference sequence). The CDR3 coding sequence is TGTGCCAGCAGCCCCGGGGGGGCCACTGAAGCTTTCTTT. Amino acids: CASSPGGATEAFF.

The J gene is TRBJ2-7, the V gene TRBV13, with a weak D call TRBD1 (5 bases). This CDR3 comprises 15 residues. CDR1 PRHDT and CDR2 FYEKMQ come from the germline V gene (reference sequence). V lost 1 base, J lost 5 bases, and 15 bases lay in between. This CDR3 is CASSLALLGANEQYF. DNA for the CDR3: TGTGCCAGCAGCTTAGCGTTGCTAGGGGCTAACGAGCAGTACTTC. The full variable domain, with the rest looked up from reference TRBV13 and TRBJ2-7, is AAGVIQSPRHLIKEKRETATLKCYPIPRHDTVYWYQQGPGQDPQFLISFYEKMQSDKGSIPDRFSAQQFSDYHSELNMSSLELGDSALYFCASSLALLGANEQYFGPGTRLTVT.

The V call is TRBV28, the J call TRBJ1-1; unclear D gene. Germline V gene lookup returns CDR1 MDHEN and CDR2 SYDVKM. V lost 3 bases, J lost 7 bases, and 15 bases lay in between. The CDR3 runs to 14 residues. CDR3 in amino acids: CASSFVAGRDEAFF. In nucleotides, the CDR3 is TGTGCCAGCAGTTTCGTGGCGGGGAGGGATGAAGCTTTCTTT.